This T cell receptor (beta chain) was captured by sequencing in a study of control samples from healthy donors and cancer patients. The V end was cut by 0 bases, the J end by 1 base, with 15 bases between. This CDR3 spans 17 amino acids. Germline V gene data show CDR1 as SGHRS and CDR2 as YFSETQ. Produced via immunoSEQ multiplex PCR; TCRdb's table is partial and in-frame only. The sample lists 150,000 to 200,000 clones, 70% to 90% occurring once. The sequencing sample was made of blood. The TCR was taken from a man aged 25-40 years in good health. V gene TRBV5-1 combines with J gene TRBJ2-3; no reliable D call. CDR3 DNA sequence: TGCGCCAGCAGCTTGGTTCCCTTTCAAGGCCGCACAGATACGCAGTATTTT. Its translation is CASSLVPFQGRTDTQYF.